Listed below are T cell receptor beta chains from one sample, sequenced in a study of cytomegalovirus exposure and HLA in healthy donors. Generated by immunoSEQ multiplex PCR, the TCRdb table keeps only in-frame clones and is missing some. The table has roughly 130,000 clones, less than 85% seen once; the top ten hold 2.5% to 3%. Sequencing input: PBMCs. The receptors shown here come from a man aged 30-40 years in good health and CMV-seronegative. CDR3s include the opening cysteine and the closing phenylalanine or tryptophan. D genes are given only for firm matches. Where a row states a size, it is once, few, many or the class of an expanded clone; other rows omit it.

CASSLPGHGQPQNF,TGTGCCAGCAGTCTACCAGGGCACGGACAGCCCCAGAATTTT,NA,TRBJ1-5,NA,TRBV27
CASSLGFDTPLPYEQYF,TGTGCCAGCAGTTTAGGTTTCGACACCCCTCTACCCTACGAGCAGTACTTC,NA,TRBJ2-7,NA,TRBV28
CASSLLGTASYEQYF,TGTGCCAGCAGTTTACTAGGGACAGCCTCCTACGAGCAGTACTTC,NA,TRBJ2-7,TRBD1,TRBV27
CASSLGDRYYGYTF,TGTGCCAGCAGCTTAGGGGACAGATACTATGGCTACACCTTC,NA,TRBJ1-2,TRBD1,TRBV7-2
CASSEGPRSYEQYF,TGTGCCAGCAGTGAAGGTCCCAGATCTTACGAGCAGTACTTC,few,TRBJ2-7,NA,TRBV6-1
CASSQSFSTVRGQPQHF,TGCGCCAGCAGCCAAAGTTTTTCCACCGTACGGGGACAGCCCCAGCATTTT,once,TRBJ1-5,NA,TRBV4-3
CASSLGREDEQFF,TGTGCCAGCAGCTTGGGTAGGGAGGATGAGCAGTTCTTC,once,TRBJ2-1,NA,TRBV5-8
CASSLIKRTLSQPQHF,TGTGCCAGCAGTCTAATAAAAAGGACACTCTCCCAGCCCCAGCATTTT,NA,TRBJ1-5,NA,TRBV28
CASSPTGSYEQYF,TGCGCCAGCAGCCCTACGGGCTCCTACGAGCAGTACTTC,NA,TRBJ2-7,NA,TRBV4-1
CASSLVGLGDSGAYEQYF,TGCGCCAGCAGCTTGGTTGGCCTTGGGGACAGCGGAGCCTACGAGCAGTACTTC,NA,TRBJ2-7,TRBD1,TRBV5-1
CASSYSGTAHYEQYF,TGTGCCAGCAGTTACTCAGGGACAGCGCACTACGAGCAGTACTTC,NA,TRBJ2-7,TRBD1,TRBV6-5
CASRGSGRALNEQFF,TGTGCCAGCAGGGGTAGCGGGAGGGCCCTCAATGAGCAGTTCTTC,NA,TRBJ2-1,TRBD2,TRBV27
CASSQGTGTNREAFF,TGTGCCAGCAGCCAAGGAACGGGGACAAACCGGGAAGCTTTCTTT,few,TRBJ1-1,NA,TRBV4-2
CASSLGGTTHNEQFF,TGTGCCAGCAGCCTAGGGGGGACTACCCACAATGAGCAGTTCTTC,few,TRBJ2-1,NA,TRBV11-1
CASSLGVGGQETQYF,TGCGCCAGCAGCTTGGGGGTGGGGGGTCAAGAGACCCAGTACTTC,NA,TRBJ2-5,NA,TRBV5-1
CASSLTGPDRGLFF,TGTGCCAGCAGCTTAACGGGGCCGGACAGGGGGCTGTTCTTC,once,TRBJ2-1,TRBD1,TRBV7-9
CASSTLAGGGETQYF,TGTGCCAGCAGCACACTAGCGGGAGGAGGAGAGACCCAGTACTTC,once,TRBJ2-5,TRBD2,TRBV6-5
CASSESDTLTGELFF,TGCGCCAGCAGTGAGTCGGACACGTTGACCGGGGAGCTGTTTTTT,NA,TRBJ2-2,NA,TRBV10-1
CAISPLQGPYNEQFF,TGTGCCATCAGTCCCTTACAGGGACCCTACAATGAGCAGTTCTTC,few,TRBJ2-1,NA,TRBV10-3
CAISESRGRFDTEAFF,TGTGCCATCAGTGAGTCCAGGGGGCGTTTCGACACTGAAGCTTTCTTT,NA,TRBJ1-1,TRBD1,TRBV10-3
CASNTQAGSEQFF,TGTGCCAGCAATACACAAGCGGGATCTGAGCAGTTCTTC,NA,TRBJ2-1,TRBD2,TRBV6-1
CASSFRQGAIYEQYF,TGTGCCAGCAGCTTCCGTCAGGGGGCGATCTACGAGCAGTACTTC,NA,TRBJ2-7,TRBD1,TRBV7-9
CASSFSLSTEFYGYTF,TGTGCCAGCAGCTTTTCACTTTCCACAGAGTTCTATGGCTACACCTTC,NA,TRBJ1-2,NA,TRBV5-4
CASTHTSGELFF,TGCGCCAGCACTCATACTAGCGGGGAGCTGTTTTTT,NA,TRBJ2-2,NA,TRBV10-2
CASSMGRGDTQYF,TGTGCCAGTAGTATGGGCAGGGGTGATACGCAGTATTTT,NA,TRBJ2-3,NA,TRBV19
CASSLDRNYGYPF,TGCGCCAGCAGCTTGGACAGGAACTATGGCTACCCCTTC,NA,TRBJ1-2,NA,TRBV5-1
CATSGAPGGISYEQYF,TGTGCCACCAGCGGGGCGCCGGGGGGTATTTCCTACGAGCAGTACTTC,NA,TRBJ2-7,TRBD2,TRBV15
CASSAPQGMHAFF,TGTGCCAGCAGCGCCCCGCAGGGAATGCACGCTTTCTTT,NA,TRBJ1-1,NA,TRBV9
CASSLFLGLKAPRDFNTGELFF,TGCGCCAGCAGCTTGTTTCTCGGGCTTAAGGCACCTCGGGACTTTAACACCGGGGAGCTGTTTTTT,NA,TRBJ2-2,NA,TRBV5-1
CASSESPQSQYF,TGTGCCAGCAGTGAATCTCCCCAGTCGCAGTATTTT,NA,TRBJ2-3,NA,TRBV6-1
CASSLARNTEAFF,TGTGCCAGCAGCTTAGCCCGTAACACTGAAGCTTTCTTT,NA,TRBJ1-1,NA,TRBV11-2
CASSLGTSTYEQYF,TGTGCCAGCAGTTTAGGGACTAGTACCTACGAGCAGTACTTC,NA,TRBJ2-7,TRBD2,TRBV27
CASSSQTSKAGELFF,TGTGCCAGCAGCTCCCAGACTAGCAAGGCCGGGGAGCTGTTTTTT,NA,TRBJ2-2,TRBD2,TRBV7-3
CASSALQPGSDIQYF,TGTGCCAGCAGCGCCCTCCAGCCGGGGTCAGACATTCAGTACTTC,few,TRBJ2-4,NA,TRBV7-9
CASSLFQGSGYEQYF,TGTGCCAGCAGTTTATTTCAGGGTTCGGGCTACGAGCAGTACTTC,NA,TRBJ2-7,NA,TRBV27
CASSQGRGSRYEQYF,TGCGCCAGCAGCCAAGGCCGGGGATCACGCTACGAGCAGTACTTC,NA,TRBJ2-7,NA,TRBV4-3
CASSQDAGTGAYGYTF,TGCGCCAGCAGCCAAGATGCCGGGACAGGGGCCTATGGCTACACCTTC,NA,TRBJ1-2,TRBD1,TRBV4-3
CASSATQPTNEKLFF,TGTGCCAGCAGCGCGACACAGCCAACTAATGAAAAACTGTTTTTT,NA,TRBJ1-4,NA,TRBV6-5
CASSYSGRVGVQYF,TGTGCCAGCAGTTACTCGGGCAGGGTTGGGGTGCAGTACTTC,NA,TRBJ2-7,NA,TRBV6-5
CASSYGTFYEQYF,TGTGCCAGCAGTTACGGGACTTTCTACGAGCAGTACTTC,once,TRBJ2-7,NA,TRBV6-6
CASSLILRNYGYTF,TGTGCCAGCAGCTTAATTTTGAGAAACTATGGCTACACCTTC,NA,TRBJ1-2,NA,TRBV7-2
CASSIRQGSDQPQHF,TGTGCCAGTAGTATTCGGCAGGGGTCGGATCAGCCCCAGCATTTT,few,TRBJ1-5,NA,TRBV19
CASSFGIAAFF,TGTGCCAGCAGCTTCGGGATCGCCGCTTTCTTT,NA,TRBJ1-1,NA,TRBV7-9
CATSRDRVVAGDEQFF,TGTGCCACCAGCAGAGATCGGGTCGTAGCGGGCGATGAGCAGTTCTTC,NA,TRBJ2-1,TRBD2,TRBV15
CASMGAGNYGYTF,TGTGCCAGCATGGGGGCCGGTAACTATGGCTACACCTTC,NA,TRBJ1-2,NA,TRBV11-3
CAWRNRDRLIEAFF,TGTGCCTGGAGGAACCGGGACAGGTTGATTGAAGCTTTCTTT,NA,TRBJ1-1,TRBD1,TRBV30
CASSQPRAGGTYEQYF,TGCGCCAGCAGCCAACCCCGCGCGGGGGGGACCTACGAGCAGTACTTC,NA,TRBJ2-7,TRBD2,TRBV4-1
CAISGTSGTGELFF,TGTGCCATCAGTGGGACTAGTGGGACCGGGGAGCTGTTTTTT,NA,TRBJ2-2,TRBD2,TRBV10-3
CASSTTSGFFYEQYF,TGTGCCAGTAGTACCACTAGCGGGTTCTTCTACGAGCAGTACTTC,NA,TRBJ2-7,TRBD2,TRBV19
CASSYSGLVHNEQFF,TGTGCCAGCAGTTACTCGGGACTAGTTCACAATGAGCAGTTCTTC,NA,TRBJ2-1,TRBD2,TRBV6-5
CASSFRGHRIDNEQFF,TGTGCCAGCAGCTTTAGGGGCCACAGGATTGACAATGAGCAGTTCTTC,NA,TRBJ2-1,NA,TRBV7-9
CASSSSGISRYEQFF,TGCGCCAGCAGCTCCAGCGGGATTAGTCGCTATGAGCAGTTCTTC,NA,TRBJ2-1,TRBD2,TRBV5-1
CASSYSGTGAEKLFF,TGTGCCAGCAGTTACTCCGGGACAGGGGCTGAAAAACTGTTTTTT,NA,TRBJ1-4,TRBD1,TRBV6-6